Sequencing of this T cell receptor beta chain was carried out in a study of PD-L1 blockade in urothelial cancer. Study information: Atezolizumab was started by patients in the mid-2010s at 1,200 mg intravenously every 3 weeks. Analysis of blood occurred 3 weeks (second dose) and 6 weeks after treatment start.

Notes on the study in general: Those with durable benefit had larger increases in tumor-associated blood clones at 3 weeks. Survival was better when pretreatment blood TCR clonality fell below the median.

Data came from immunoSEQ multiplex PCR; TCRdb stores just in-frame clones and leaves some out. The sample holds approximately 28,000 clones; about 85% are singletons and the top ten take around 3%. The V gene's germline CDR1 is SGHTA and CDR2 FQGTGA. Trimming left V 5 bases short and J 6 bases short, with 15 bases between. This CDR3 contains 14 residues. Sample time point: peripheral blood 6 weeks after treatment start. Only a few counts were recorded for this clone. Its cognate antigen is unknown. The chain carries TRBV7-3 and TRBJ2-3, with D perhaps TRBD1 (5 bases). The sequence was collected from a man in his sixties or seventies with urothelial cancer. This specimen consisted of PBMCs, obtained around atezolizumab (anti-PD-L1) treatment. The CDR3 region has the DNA TGTGCCAGCAGCCCCGTAGGGGAAGGGGATACGCAGTATTTT. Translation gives CASSPVGEGDTQYF.